This paragraph reports one TCR beta chain. This sample was included in a study of shared T cell receptors in the human thymus. Sequenced by immunoSEQ multiplex PCR; TCRdb stores in-frame clones only, minus some. The table has 500,000 to 850,000 clones, more than 70% seen once. The data also belong to a second study, concerning human thymus T cells. Per that paper: Donors were healthy Finnish babies undergoing corrective operations for congenital heart defects. The source of the thymus tissue was resections taken during corrective heart surgery. Related research has reported that thymic repertoires overlap highly among unrelated individuals.

This TCR came from a boy under two years old with a congenital heart defect. Sequences were obtained from thymocytes.

The CDR3 reads CASSLISARGNEQYF. The CDR3 DNA reads as TGTGCCAGCAGTCTTATATCCGCTCGGGGAAACGAGCAGTACTTC. The chain couples TRBV14 to TRBJ2-7; tentatively, D is TRBD2 (5 bases). V was clipped by 6 bases and J by 5 bases, with 20 bases between them. Germline loops: CDR1 SGHDN, CDR2 FVKESK. The CDR3 consists of 15 residues.